Listed here are 22 T cell receptor beta chains from one sample, sequenced in a study of CD8+CD57+ T cells in acquired aplastic anemia. Selection for sequencing was limited to patients who had shown CD8+CD57+ cell expansion by flow cytometry. The TCR beta profiling, which covered VDJ combination and CDR3 sequence, was carried out using genomic DNA as the template. One entry per CDR3 protein results from TCRdb running MiXCR on the reads. The table lists 310,000 or so distinct CDR3 sequences, approximately 58% of them singletons, with 1.3% in the top ten. The specimen was sorted CD4+, CD8+, or CD8+CD57+ T cells (not recorded which) from PBMCs. Receptors were obtained from a human donor with aplastic anemia.

In its sample, this clonotype was seen many times. The CDR3 is CASRGSSRTDTQYF. DNA for the CDR3: TGTGCCAGCAGGGGGTCCTCCCGCACAGATACGCAGTATTTT. This chain links TRBV2 with TRBJ2-3; D gene uncertain. Trimming pared 6 bases from V and 1 base from J, leaving 11 bases between. CDR1 is SNHLY and CDR2 is FYNNEI in the germline V gene. This CDR3 comprises 14 residues.

This clonotype turned up a few times. The chain joins TRBV18 to TRBJ1-3; 7 positions match TRBD1. Per the germline V gene, CDR1 is KGHSH and CDR2 is LQKENI. Losses at the gene ends were 3 bases for V and 0 bases for J; bases not matched to a gene: 2. This CDR3 has 15 amino acids. CDR3 loop: CASSPGTVSGNTIYF. CDR3 nucleotides: TGTGCCAGCTCACCGGGGACAGTCTCTGGAAACACCATATATTTT. The full variable domain, with the rest looked up from reference TRBV18 and TRBJ1-3, is NAGVMQNPRHLVRRRGQEARLRCSPMKGHSHVYWYRQLPEEGLKFMVYLQKENIIDESGMPKERFSAEFPKEGPSILRIQQVVRGDSAAYFCASSPGTVSGNTIYFGEGSWLTVV.

J is TRBJ2-7 and V is TRBV20-1; TRBD2 aligns across 13 bases. V dropped 6 bases and J dropped 2; count of bases not matched to a gene: 10. CDR1 and CDR2 (germline): DFQATT, SNEGSKA (reference sequence). The CDR3 has 16 amino acids. CDR3 protein: CSATSGRASGTYEQYF. The CDR3 DNA is TGCAGTGCCACTAGCGGGAGGGCCTCTGGTACCTACGAGCAGTACTTC.

This chain links TRBV7-9 with TRBJ2-3; D is undetermined. CDR1 is SEHNR, CDR2 FQNEAQ, per germline (reference sequence). The CDR3 runs 12 residues. V was pared by 5 bases and J by 4 bases, with 7 bases between. This CDR3 reads CASSPQSDTQYF. Written as DNA, the CDR3 is TGTGCCAGCAGCCCGCAGTCAGATACGCAGTATTTT.

The rearrangement uses TRBV7-8 and TRBJ2-7; possible D gene TRBD1, 5 bases. V was shortened by 1 base and J by 0 bases, with 16 bases between the two germline ends. The CDR3 loop spans 17 amino acids. Germline-derived CDR1 and CDR2 are SGHVS and FQNEAQ. The CDR3 reads CASSLVGAGASSYEQYF. CDR3 sequence (DNA): TGTGCCAGCAGCTTAGTTGGGGCAGGCGCGAGCTCCTACGAGCAGTACTTC.

This chain connects TRBV28 to TRBJ2-3; D possibly uses TRBD1 or TRBD2 (5 bases each). This CDR3 is built from 16 residues. Trimming pared 1 base from V and 1 base from J, leaving 12 bases between. Germline assignment: CDR1 MDHEN and CDR2 SYDVKM. The chain's CDR3 is CASSLSRQGGTDTQYF. The DNA for the CDR3 is TGTGCCAGCAGTTTATCTCGGCAGGGAGGCACAGATACGCAGTATTTT.

This chain uses TRBV5-6 with TRBJ2-5, with 10 bases matching TRBD1. Germline trimming cut 4 bases from V and 4 bases from J; bases unmatched to any gene: 10. The CDR3 loop spans 16 amino acids. Germline V CDR1 and CDR2: SGHDT, YYEEEE. The CDR3: CASSGPGQGMSETQYF. The CDR3 DNA is TGTGCCAGCAGCGGTCCGGGACAGGGGATGTCAGAGACCCAGTACTTC.

This clonotype was counted ten times or more. The gene calls are TRBV3-1 and TRBJ2-1, with 13 positions matching TRBD2. Germline lookup yields CDR1 LGHDT and CDR2 YNNKEL (reference sequence). This CDR3 comprises 16 residues. V lost 3 bases and J lost 4; bases outside the gene matches: 3. Written as DNA, the CDR3 is TGTGCCAGCAGCCAGGGGACTAGCGGGGAATACAATGAGCAGTTCTTC. It specifies CASSQGTSGEYNEQFF.

This clonotype was recorded at least ten times. The rearrangement links TRBV7-2 to TRBJ1-3; D is ambiguous. Trimming took 5 bases from V and 4 from J, leaving 6 bases between them. CDR1 SGHTA and CDR2 FQGNSA come from the germline V gene. The CDR3 runs 12 residues. The CDR3 protein is CASSPWGNTIYF. CDR3 DNA: TGTGCCAGCAGCCCATGGGGAAACACCATATATTTT.

As to this clonotype: One end of the junction varies from germline; a read error may be responsible. The chain joins TRBV15 to TRBJ2-7; 10 bases match TRBD1. Germline CDR1 is LNHNV and CDR2 is YYDKDF (reference sequence). The CDR3 loop spans 14 amino acids. CDR3 coding DNA: TGTGCCACCAGCAGAGTCTATGAGGGACAGGGGTACCACTTC. Protein product: CATSRVYEGQGYHF.

This clonotype has ten or more counts. The V and J genes are TRBV11-2 and TRBJ2-1; 7 bases align to TRBD1. V was clipped by 1 base and J by 2 bases; unmatched bases: 8. Looked up from germline, CDR1 is SGHAT and CDR2 is FQNNGV. CDR3 length: 17 amino acids. For the CDR3, the DNA is TGTGCCAGCAGCTTAGGAGGGGGCAGGCACCCCTACAATGAGCAGTTCTTC. It encodes CASSLGGGRHPYNEQFF.

This sequence joins TRBV7-2 and TRBJ2-3; D is ambiguous. This CDR3 has 15 residues. CDR1 is SGHTA, CDR2 FQGNSA, per germline. V shed 5 bases and J shed 0 bases, with 12 bases lying between them. In DNA form, the CDR3 reads TGTGCCAGCAGCGAGGCTGCCTCTAGCACAGATACGCAGTATTTT. Residues: CASSEAASSTDTQYF.

A remark on this clonotype: This likely comes from a read error, as the CDR3 has no conserved phenylalanine or tryptophan at its end. It is unclear where the CDR3 begins or ends on the DNA, so no DNA is shown, and the CDR3 is as TCRdb lists it. The chain links TRBV6-4 to TRBJ1-1; the tabulated D call, TRBD1, remains unverified against the DNA. The CDR3 extends over 10 residues, inclusive of both ends. Germline CDR1 MRHNA, CDR2 SNTAGT. The CDR3 sequence: CASSYQGAQL.

This sequence joins TRBV7-2 and TRBJ1-1, with D possibly being TRBD1 (5 bases). The V gene's germline CDR1 is SGHTA and CDR2 FQGNSA. Between the trimmed V and J ends, which lost 3 bases and 11 bases, there was a span of 19 bases. The CDR3 sequence is 14 residues long. The CDR3 nucleotides read TGTGCCAGCAGCTTCGTCAATCTTGGGACGGAGGCTTTCTTT. Translating gives CASSFVNLGTEAFF.

The gene calls are TRBV24-1 and TRBJ2-7; TRBD2 matches at 7 bases. Germline V gives CDR1 KGHDR, CDR2 SFDVKD. The CDR3 contains 13 residues. V gave up 5 bases and J gave up 6 bases; unmatched junction bases: 6. CDR3 loop: CATSVSAGAEQYF. The CDR3 DNA follows: TGTGCCACCAGTGTATCGGCGGGAGCCGAGCAGTACTTC.

This clonotype was counted ten times or more. This chain links TRBV20-1 with TRBJ2-1, with 12 bases fitting TRBD2. This CDR3 contains 21 residues. Germline V gene data show CDR1 as DFQATT and CDR2 as SNEGSKA (reference sequence). The V gene end was trimmed by 0 bases and the J gene end by 1 base; junction bases not matched to a gene: 16. The CDR3: CSARDGGVRLAGVKSYNEQFF. In DNA, the CDR3 is TGCAGTGCTAGAGATGGGGGTGTGAGACTAGCGGGAGTAAAGTCCTACAATGAGCAGTTCTTC.

This clonotype was recorded a few times. V is TRBV5-1 and J is TRBJ2-3, with D maybe TRBD1 (5 bases). V was cut by 3 bases and J by 1 base, with 15 bases left in between. The CDR3 runs 16 residues. Germline-derived CDR1 and CDR2 are SGHRS and YFSETQ. The chain's CDR3 is CASSSGRVVGTDTQYF. DNA for the CDR3: TGCGCCAGCAGCTCCGGCAGGGTAGTCGGCACAGATACGCAGTATTTT.

The chain is built from TRBV15 and TRBJ2-7; D possibly matches TRBD1 or TRBD2 (5 bases each). Germline values: CDR1 LNHNV, CDR2 YYDKDF (reference sequence). V gave up 0 bases and J gave up 0 bases, with 15 bases separating them. CDR3 length equals 17 residues. CDR3 amino acids: CATSREKGPGSSYEQYF. CDR3 bases: TGTGCCACCAGCAGAGAAAAGGGACCGGGCTCCTCCTACGAGCAGTACTTC.

There are a few counts of this clonotype. The V and J genes are TRBV13 and TRBJ2-5; 13 nucleotides line up with TRBD2. Germline V gene lookup returns CDR1 PRHDT and CDR2 FYEKMQ (reference sequence). The CDR3 is made up of 17 amino acids. With 0 bases clipped from V and 5 bases from J, the junction kept 6 bases outside the gene matches. The CDR3 nucleotides read TGTGCCAGCAGCTTAGGACTAGCGGGAGGGCCAGACGAGACCCAGTACTTC. The encoded protein is CASSLGLAGGPDETQYF.

This clonotype was counted a few times. The V call is TRBV2, the J call TRBJ2-1, with D unclear. From germline, CDR1 is SNHLY and CDR2 FYNNEI. V gave up 6 bases and J gave up 6 bases, with 15 bases separating them. The length of the CDR3 is 14 residues. The DNA of the CDR3 is TGTGCCAGCAGACCCCGGGCAGCCACCAATGAGCAGTTCTTC. Translated, it gives CASRPRAATNEQFF. The full variable domain, with the rest looked up from reference TRBV2 and TRBJ2-1, is EPEVTQTPSHQVTQMGQEVILRCVPISNHLYFYWYRQILGQKVEFLVSFYNNEISEKSEIFDDQFSVERPDGSNFTLKIRSTKLEDSAMYFCASRPRAATNEQFFGPGTRLTVL.

This clonotype turned up a few times. The chain couples TRBV19 to TRBJ1-4; D is uncertain. Trimming shortened V by 9 bases and J by 3 bases, and 23 bases separated the two germline ends. CDR3 size: 17 residues. Germline CDR1 reads LNHDA; CDR2 reads SQIVND (reference sequence). CDR3 region: CASRRSARPQANEKLFF. For the CDR3, the DNA is TGTGCCAGCCGCCGGTCCGCCCGGCCACAAGCTAATGAAAAACTGTTTTTT.

The chain links TRBV24-1 to TRBJ2-7, with 9 bases lining up with TRBD1. V dropped 4 bases and J dropped 2; count of bases not matched to a gene: 5. The CDR3 is made up of 15 amino acids. Germline CDR1 is KGHDR and CDR2 is SFDVKD. The CDR3 DNA is TGTGCCACCAGTGACACCGGGACAGGGCCCTACGAGCAGTACTTC. This translates into CATSDTGTGPYEQYF.